The entry that follows covers one TCR beta chain sequence. An end of the junction does not agree with germline; a read error may underlie this. Library preparation (for TCRbeta) was performed with unique molecular identifiers. TCRdb redid the calling of the PCR reads with MiXCR, one entry per CDR3 protein. The sample lists roughly 300,000 distinct CDR3 sequences, 10% seen once, with 2% to 2.5% in the top ten. The sample comes from a study of T-cell reconstitution after alpha-beta-depleted transplantation in children. Germline CDR1 SGHRS, CDR2 YFSETQ. The CDR3 runs to 17 residues. J is TRBJ2-6 and V is TRBV5-1; D might be TRBD1 (6 bases). This specimen consisted of PBMCs from the stem cell graft donor, obtained from the stem cell graft. This TCR was recovered from a human donor who donated a stem cell graft to a child with acute lymphoblastic leukemia. The CDR3 region has the DNA TGCGCCAGCAGGTTGAGGGGGTCCAACTCTGGGGCCAACGGCCTGACTTTC. Residues: CASRLRGSNSGANGLTF. Using reference TRBV5-1 and TRBJ2-6 for the parts outside the CDR3, the full variable domain is KAGVTQTPRYLIKTRGQQVTLSCSPISGHRSVSWYQQTPGQGLQFLFEYFSETQRNKGNFPGRFSGRQFSNSRSEMNVSTLELGDSALYLCASRLRGSNSGANGLTFGAGSRLTVL.